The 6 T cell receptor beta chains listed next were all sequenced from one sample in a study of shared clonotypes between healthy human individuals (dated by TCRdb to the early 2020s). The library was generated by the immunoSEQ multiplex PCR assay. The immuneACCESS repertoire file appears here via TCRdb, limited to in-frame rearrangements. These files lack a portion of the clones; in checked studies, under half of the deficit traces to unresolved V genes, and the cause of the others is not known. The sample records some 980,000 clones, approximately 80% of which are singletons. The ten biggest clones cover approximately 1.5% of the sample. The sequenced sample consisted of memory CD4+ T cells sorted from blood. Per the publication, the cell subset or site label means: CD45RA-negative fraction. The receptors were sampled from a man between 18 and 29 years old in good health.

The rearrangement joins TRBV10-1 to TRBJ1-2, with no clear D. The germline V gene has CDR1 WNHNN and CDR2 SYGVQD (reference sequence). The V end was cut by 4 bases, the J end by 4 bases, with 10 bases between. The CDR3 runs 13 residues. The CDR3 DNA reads TGCGCCAGCAGTGCAGACGCAAGCTATGGCTACACCTTC. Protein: CASSADASYGYTF.

The DNA for the CDR3 is TGTGCCTGGAGTGTTCGAGCCTCCTATGGCTACACCTTC. It is translated as CAWSVRASYGYTF. The chain couples TRBV30 to TRBJ1-2; D uncertain. In germline, CDR1 is GTSNPN, CDR2 SVGIG (reference sequence). V was pared by 0 bases and J by 4 bases, with 9 bases between. The CDR3 contains 13 residues.

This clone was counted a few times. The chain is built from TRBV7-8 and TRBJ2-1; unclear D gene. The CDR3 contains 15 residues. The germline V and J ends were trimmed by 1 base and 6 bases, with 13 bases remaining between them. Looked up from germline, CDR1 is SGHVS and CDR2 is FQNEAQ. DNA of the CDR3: TGTGCCAGCAGCTTAGTGGACCAACGCGGCAATGAGCAGTTCTTC. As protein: CASSLVDQRGNEQFF.

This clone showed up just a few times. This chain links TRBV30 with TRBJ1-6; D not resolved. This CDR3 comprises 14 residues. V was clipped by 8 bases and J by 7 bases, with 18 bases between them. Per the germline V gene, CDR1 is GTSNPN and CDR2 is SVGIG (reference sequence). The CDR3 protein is CAIKEEYRNSPLHF. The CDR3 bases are TGTGCCATTAAAGAGGAGTATCGGAATTCACCCCTCCACTTT.

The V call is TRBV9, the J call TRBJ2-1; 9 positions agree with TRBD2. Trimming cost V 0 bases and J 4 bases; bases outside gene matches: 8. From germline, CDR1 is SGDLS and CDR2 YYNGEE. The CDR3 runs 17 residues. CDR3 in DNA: TGTGCCAGCAGCGTAGACCTACTAACTAGCGGGTACAATGAGCAGTTCTTC. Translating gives CASSVDLLTSGYNEQFF.

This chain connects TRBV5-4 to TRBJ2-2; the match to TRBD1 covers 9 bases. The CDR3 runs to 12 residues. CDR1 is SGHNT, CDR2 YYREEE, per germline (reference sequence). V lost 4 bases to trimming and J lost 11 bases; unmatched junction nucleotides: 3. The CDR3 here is CASSADRGELFF. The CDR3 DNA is TGTGCCAGCAGCGCGGACAGGGGCGAGCTGTTTTTT. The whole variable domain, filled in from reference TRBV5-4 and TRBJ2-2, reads ETGVTQSPTHLIKTRGQQVTLRCSSQSGHNTVSWYQQALGQGPQFIFQYYREEENGRGNFPPRFSGLQFPNYSSELNVNALELDDSALYLCASSADRGELFFGEGSRLTVL.